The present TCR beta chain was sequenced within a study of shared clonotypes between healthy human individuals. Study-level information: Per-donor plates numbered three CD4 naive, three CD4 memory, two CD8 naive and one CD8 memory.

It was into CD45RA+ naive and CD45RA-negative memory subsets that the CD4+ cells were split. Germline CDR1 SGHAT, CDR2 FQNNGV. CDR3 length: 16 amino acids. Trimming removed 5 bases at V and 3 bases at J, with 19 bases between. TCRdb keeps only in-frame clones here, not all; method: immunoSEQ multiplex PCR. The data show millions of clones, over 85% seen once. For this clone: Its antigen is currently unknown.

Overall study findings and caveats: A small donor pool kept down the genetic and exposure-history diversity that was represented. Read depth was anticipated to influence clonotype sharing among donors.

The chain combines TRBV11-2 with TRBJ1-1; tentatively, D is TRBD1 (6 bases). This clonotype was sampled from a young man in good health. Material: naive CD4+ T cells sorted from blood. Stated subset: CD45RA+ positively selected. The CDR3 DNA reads TGTGCCAGCAGCGACAGGCGGGGAGTGGGAGACACTGAAGCTTTCTTT. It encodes CASSDRRGVGDTEAFF.